The next 18 T cell receptor beta chains were all read from a single sample in a study of blood T cell repertoires in COVID-19. The data were produced by immunoSEQ multiplex PCR, yet TCRdb's version contains in-frame clones alone and is incomplete. The table records approximately 290,000 clones, approximately 83% of them present only once. Specimen: PBMCs or T cells enriched from blood (not recorded which). These receptors came from a woman younger than 45 who had recovered from COVID-19.

The gene calls are TRBV5-5 and TRBJ1-3, with unresolved D. In germline, CDR1 is SGHKS, CDR2 YYEKEE (reference sequence). This CDR3 contains 14 residues. Trimming removed 7 bases at V and 0 bases at J, with 11 bases between. The CDR3, as DNA: TGTGCCAGCCTCAAGGGAGACTCTGGAAACACCATATATTTT. Translating it yields CASLKGDSGNTIYF.

This clone was detected only a few times. V and J are TRBV3-1 (or the pseudogene TRBV3-2) and TRBJ2-3; perhaps TRBD1 as D (6 bases). V dropped 5 bases and J dropped 7 bases, with 13 bases sitting between them. This CDR3 contains 13 residues. The V gene's germline CDR1 is LGHDT and CDR2 YNNKEL (reference sequence). For the CDR3, the DNA is TGTGCCAGCAGCGATCGACAGGCCTATACGCAGTATTTT. Protein sequence: CASSDRQAYTQYF.

The V gene is TRBV20-1, the J gene TRBJ2-7; the D gene is possibly TRBD1 (5 bases). This CDR3 has 11 amino acids. Germline V gene lookup returns CDR1 DFQATT and CDR2 SNEGSKA (reference sequence). The DNA for the CDR3 is TGCAGCGCAGACAGTTCCTACGAGCAGTACTTC. Protein product: CSADSSYEQYF.

The count of this clone is one. The rearrangement links TRBV6-2 or TRBV6-3 to TRBJ1-1, with D possibly TRBD1 on 6 matching bases. The CDR3 length is 14 residues. The V and J ends lost 4 bases and 6 bases respectively, with 15 bases between them. The germline CDR1 and CDR2 sequences are MNHEY and SVGEGT. Here the CDR3 DNA reads TGTGCCAGCAGTTTCCTACAGGGCGGGTCTGAAGCTTTCTTT. This codes for CASSFLQGGSEAFF.

With respect to this clone: This CDR3 is also generated by other DNA sequences in the sample. The gene calls are TRBV12-3 or TRBV12-4 and TRBJ2-3; D is unclear. The V end lost 4 bases, the J end lost 5 bases, and 7 bases lay between the germline ends. The CDR3 consists of 12 residues. The CDR3 protein is CASSSYRDTQYF. CDR3 bases: TGTGCCAGCAGTTCCTACAGAGATACGCAGTATTTT.

The chain uses TRBV28 and TRBJ2-1; D is unclear. CDR3 size: 14 residues. Per germline, CDR1 MDHEN and CDR2 SYDVKM. The germline V and J ends were trimmed by 7 bases and 3 bases, with 13 bases remaining between them. CDR3 sequence reads: CASTRVDIYNEQFF. DNA for the CDR3: TGTGCCAGCACCCGCGTAGATATCTACAATGAGCAGTTCTTC.

The chain combines TRBV2 with TRBJ2-5; TRBD2 is a possible D gene (7 bases). The V gene's germline CDR1 is SNHLY and CDR2 FYNNEI. The CDR3 is 16 amino acids. The ends were cut back, 2 bases at V and 4 bases at J, with 17 bases in the middle. The chain's CDR3 is CASSEYGGQGGETQYF. CDR3 coding DNA: TGTGCCAGCAGTGAATACGGGGGGCAGGGAGGAGAGACCCAGTACTTC.

The genes are TRBV5-8 and TRBJ2-7; D is possibly TRBD1 (6 bases). The germline CDR1 and CDR2 sequences are SGHTS and YDEGEE. The CDR3 runs 16 residues. Trimming removed 6 bases at V and 2 bases at J, with 21 bases between. The CDR3 sequence is CASTFTGQRGPYEQYF. The DNA of the CDR3 is TGTGCCAGCACGTTTACAGGGCAAAGGGGTCCCTACGAGCAGTACTTC.

The chain uses TRBV5-1 and TRBJ1-4, with 8 positions matching TRBD1. V trimming: 0 bases; J trimming: 8 bases; junction bases outside the gene matches: 6. This CDR3 contains 15 residues. Germline V gene data show CDR1 as SGHRS and CDR2 as YFSETQ. The CDR3 spells CASSLGQGLREKLFF. Written as DNA, the CDR3 is TGCGCCAGCAGCTTGGGACAGGGGTTGCGGGAAAAACTGTTTTTT.

The V call is TRBV5-8, the J call TRBJ1-1; 10 bases are a match to TRBD1. V was pared by 3 bases and J by 4 bases, with 3 bases of the junction left unmatched. CDR1 and CDR2 (germline): SGHTS, YDEGEE. The CDR3 loop spans 14 amino acids. This chain's CDR3 is CASSYRDRGTEAFF. CDR3 bases: TGTGCCAGCAGCTACCGGGACAGGGGCACTGAAGCTTTCTTT.

The V call is TRBV11-2, the J call TRBJ1-1; 9 positions match TRBD1. The J segment lost 4 bases and the V segment lost 5 bases, leaving 8 bases of the junction unmatched. Germline lookup yields CDR1 SGHAT and CDR2 FQNNGV. The CDR3 covers 15 residues. CDR3 DNA sequence: TGTGCCAGCAGCGGCACAGGGGGCGTATCCACTGAAGCTTTCTTT. It is translated as CASSGTGGVSTEAFF.

This clone was seen more than once but under ten times. Here the CDR3 reads CASSPSFRGQSPLHF. CDR3 coding DNA: TGTGCCAGCAGTCCCTCCTTCAGGGGACAATCACCCCTCCACTTT. This chain uses TRBV28 with TRBJ1-6; D possibly corresponds to TRBD1 (6 bases). CDR3 size: 15 residues. Trimming removed 5 bases from V and 10 bases from J, with 18 bases in between. The V gene's germline CDR1 is MDHEN and CDR2 SYDVKM.

The rearrangement joins TRBV29-1 to TRBJ1-1; D uncertain. This CDR3 is built from 13 residues. The V gene's germline CDR1 is SQVTM and CDR2 ANQGSEA. Trimming removed 4 bases at V and 4 bases at J, with 13 bases between. Written as DNA, the CDR3 is TGCAGCGTTGGTCTGAGACAAAGCACTGAAGCTTTCTTT. This codes for CSVGLRQSTEAFF. Looking up the rest from reference TRBV29-1 and TRBJ1-1 gives the full variable domain: SAVISQKPSRDICQRGTSLTIQCQVDSQVTMMFWYRQQPGQSLTLIATANQGSEATYESGFVIDKFPISRPNLTFSTLTVSNMSPEDSSIYLCSVGLRQSTEAFFGQGTRLTVV.

This clone was seen once. V and J are TRBV18 and TRBJ2-7; 8 positions match TRBD2. The germline V gene encodes CDR1 KGHSH and CDR2 LQKENI. Trimming took 5 bases from V and 2 from J; bases not matched to a gene: 14. This CDR3 is built from 17 residues. The CDR3 is CASSIDRRSGSPYEQYF. The CDR3 DNA follows: TGTGCCAGCTCAATCGACAGGAGAAGCGGGAGCCCCTACGAGCAGTACTTC. Full variable domain (rest looked up from reference TRBV18 and TRBJ2-7): NAGVMQNPRHLVRRRGQEARLRCSPMKGHSHVYWYRQLPEEGLKFMVYLQKENIIDESGMPKERFSAEFPKEGPSILRIQQVVRGDSAAYFCASSIDRRSGSPYEQYFGPGTRLTVT.

This clone was seen just once. The chain links TRBV4-2 to TRBJ2-5; D uncertain. Germline V CDR1 and CDR2: LGHNA, YNFKEQ. V shed 0 bases and J shed 2 bases, with 10 bases lying between them. This CDR3 has 15 residues. The CDR3 nucleotides are TGTGCCAGCAGCCAAGATAACGGCAGGCAAGAGACCCAGTACTTC. Protein sequence: CASSQDNGRQETQYF.

The rearrangement joins TRBV7-2 to TRBJ2-7, with TRBD2 identical over 9 bases. Germline-derived CDR1 and CDR2 are SGHTA and FQGNSA. This CDR3 comprises 18 residues. Germline trimming cut 4 bases from V and 4 bases from J; bases unmatched to any gene: 17. The chain's CDR3 is CASSYPPEGLAIRYEQYF. For the CDR3, the DNA is TGTGCCAGCAGCTACCCCCCCGAGGGACTAGCAATTCGGTACGAGCAGTACTTC.

The chain carries TRBV3-1 (or the pseudogene TRBV3-2) and TRBJ2-2; 7 bases agree with TRBD1. CDR3 length: 16 residues. V was pared by 3 bases and J by 5 bases, with 9 bases of the junction left unmatched. Germline values: CDR1 LGHDT, CDR2 YNNKEL (reference sequence). The CDR3 spells CASSHRPSTGTGELFF. In nucleotides, the CDR3 is TGTGCCAGCAGCCACAGACCCTCGACAGGGACCGGGGAGCTGTTTTTT.

There are a few counts of this clone. The chain couples TRBV28 to TRBJ1-6; TRBD1 might be the D (5 bases). The V gene's germline CDR1 is MDHEN and CDR2 SYDVKM. This CDR3 comprises 13 residues. Trimming cost V 8 bases and J 10 bases, with 15 bases left between them. CDR3 bases: TGTGCCAGCCTTCTCGTGGAGGGGTCACCCCTCCACTTT. It codes for CASLLVEGSPLHF.